This is a list of T cell receptor beta chains from one sample in a study of blood T cell repertoires in COVID-19. Sequencing was performed with immunoSEQ multiplex PCR; in TCRdb, only in-frame clones are kept and a portion is missing. The sample carries some 79,000 clones, more than 85% recorded once. Sequenced material: peripheral blood. The receptors were sampled from a man in his sixties or seventies with active or convalescent COVID-19. CDR3s include the opening cysteine and the closing phenylalanine or tryptophan. Fields, in order: V gene, CDR3 protein.

TRBV7-8	CASSLAGTGVAYEQYF
TRBV6-6	CASSRSDRGTYEQYF
TRBV2	CASSQQGAENIQYF
TRBV4-2	CASSQTFQGGGRPVGVNTEAFF
TRBV7-6	CASSPGGLDGNTIYF
TRBV27	CASSLSSGVKTYEQYF
TRBV7-6	CASSPGGLAGFQETQYF
TRBV16	CASSTPLGGNEQFF
TRBV7-2	CASVGVYGNTIYF
TRBV20-1	CSASPGQFDSTEAFF
TRBV2	CASGGRLSGANVLTF
TRBV30	CAWTKKSGGGTDTQYF
TRBV6-5	CASSPTGLTYEQYF
TRBV2	CASSPRGQGSTEAFF
TRBV6-2/TRBV6-3	CASSLTQLGGRAFYNEQFF
TRBV6-5	CASSSDGFGSTEAFF
TRBV7-2	CASSVQGTDTGELFF
TRBV24-1	CATSVTSGNADTQYF
TRBV6-5	CASSYAPGGGYTF
TRBV6-1	CASSETGPHEQYF
TRBV20-1	CSASGGFGQFF
TRBV30	CAWSVRQSNTEAFF
TRBV28	CASSFPGAGALRDEQFF
TRBV29-1	CSPDRTLRSPLHF
TRBV30	CAYRPDYSYEQYF
TRBV21-1	CASSKGVGQGHQPQHF
TRBV6-5	CASSRELNPYEQYF
TRBV4-1	CASSQTGGGNQPQHF
TRBV27	CASSLSRGTGLHTEAFF
TRBV5-4	CASSLQGRAYNEQFF
TRBV9	CASSASGGGGEKLFF
TRBV3-1/TRBV3-2	CASSQASNYGYTF
TRBV30	CACSTGWSTEAFF
TRBV10-2	CASSEGRLDVQFF
TRBV5-4	CASSQDRSSYEQYF
TRBV5-1	CASSLGPGLGHEQFF
TRBV30	CAWSVGPPGGGYTF
TRBV30	CAWATGKSPIYQPQHF
TRBV7-8	CASSPHAGGEEKLFF
TRBV30	CAWSAQTNNEKLFF
TRBV6-2/TRBV6-3	CASSYGGTSYEQYF
TRBV30	CAWKLSGANVLTF
TRBV5-6	CASSPGRRETQYF
TRBV29-1	CSVARIMETQYF
TRBV18	CASSSSGIGSGEQYF
TRBV6-5	CASSYFGGARNSPLHF